This T cell receptor beta chain was found in a study of blood T cell repertoires in COVID-19. The table came from immunoSEQ multiplex PCR; TCRdb's copy has only in-frame clones and leaves some out. This sample has more than 95,000 clones, with about 80% found just once. The receptor's source is a human donor in a cohort sampled during active COVID-19. The sample consisted of peripheral blood.

CDR3 loop: CASRDRGNQPQHF. As DNA, the CDR3 is TGTGCCAGCCGGGACAGGGGGAATCAGCCCCAGCATTTT. This chain joins TRBV12-3 or TRBV12-4 and TRBJ1-5; TRBD1 agrees at 11 bases. V gave up 8 bases and J gave up 4 bases; unmatched junction bases: 1. The CDR3 extends over 13 amino acids.